This T cell receptor (beta chain) originates from a study of cytomegalovirus exposure and HLA in healthy donors. Study-wide context: Within the Caucasian-associated ancestry cluster were 65% to 85% of the roughly 400 genotyped donors.

Note on this clone: Its target is unknown.

Study-level results: A later analysis showed that HLA-associated TCR beta chains had undergone more clonal expansion than equally common others.

The V and J ends lost 0 bases and 7 bases, in that order; junction bases with no gene match: 9. Germline lookup yields CDR1 LNHNV and CDR2 YYDKDF (reference sequence). The CDR3 is 17 amino acids. A multiplex PCR was run with 60 Vbeta primers and 13 Jbeta primers. Source study methods: Per a later analysis, the number of unique TCR beta chains was about 78 million, of which 9 million to 14 million were shared. Libraries were prepared by immunoSEQ multiplex PCR; TCRdb keeps only in-frame clonotypes and omits some of them. V and J calls and clone size follow that table, whereas D and trimming were derived from the DNA. Its table lists 150,000 to 200,000 clones.

The chain combines TRBV15 with TRBJ2-1; the match to TRBD2 covers 10 bases. The sample taken for sequencing was PBMCs. The sequence derives from a man aged 25 to 40 in good health and CMV-seronegative. CDR3 nucleotides: TGTGCCACCAGCAGAGATCGGCTAGCGGGAGCACTTAATGAGCAGTTCTTC. Residues: CATSRDRLAGALNEQFF.